This TCR beta chain was identified in a study of OX40 agonist ivuxolimab in advanced cancers. Turning to the study itself: With a range of about 20 to 79, age averaged about 58 years, and about 80% were male. Study-level results: CD4+ and CD8+ blood T cells expanded clonally by week 6 at 0.1 to 3.0 mg/kg. Among T cells, CD8+ cells averaged more expanded clones than CD4+ cells. Also showing low normalized T-cell clonal expansion were some of the nonresponders.

This clone appeared once. The antigen is unknown. Assay used: immunoSEQ multiplex PCR; TCRdb lists only in-frame clones, some missing. The sample has around 80,000 clones, around nine tenths seen once. This receptor was identified in an adult with an advanced solid tumor such as melanoma, head and neck, liver or kidney cancer. Sequenced material: CD4+ or CD8+ T cells sorted from blood, taken in a trial of the OX40 agonist ivuxolimab.

CDR3 sequence reads: CASRDYRGTGELFF. CDR3 DNA: TGCGCCAGCAGGGACTATCGGGGGACCGGGGAGCTGTTTTTT. V gene TRBV10-2 combines with J gene TRBJ2-2, with a weak D call TRBD2 (6 bases). V was shortened by 6 bases and J by 5 bases, with 13 bases between the two germline ends. This CDR3 is 14 amino acids long. Germline V gene data show CDR1 as WSHSY and CDR2 as SAAADI.